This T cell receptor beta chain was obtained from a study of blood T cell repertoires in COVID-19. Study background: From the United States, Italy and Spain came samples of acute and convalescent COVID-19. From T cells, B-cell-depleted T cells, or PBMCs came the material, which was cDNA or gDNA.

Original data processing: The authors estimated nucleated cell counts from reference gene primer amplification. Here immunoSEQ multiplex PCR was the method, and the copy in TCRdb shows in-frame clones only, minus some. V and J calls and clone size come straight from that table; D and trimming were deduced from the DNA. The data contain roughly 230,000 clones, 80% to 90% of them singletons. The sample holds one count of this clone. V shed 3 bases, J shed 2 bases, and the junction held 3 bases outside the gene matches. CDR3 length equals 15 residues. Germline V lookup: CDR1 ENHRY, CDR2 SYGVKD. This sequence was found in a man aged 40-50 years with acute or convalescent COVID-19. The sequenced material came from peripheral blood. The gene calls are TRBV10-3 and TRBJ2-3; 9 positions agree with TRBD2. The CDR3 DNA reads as TGTGCCATCAGTGACAGCGGGGGGCACACAGATACGCAGTATTTT. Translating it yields CAISDSGGHTDTQYF.